The 8 T cell receptor beta chains given below trace back to one sample, sequenced in a study of T cells after posttransplantation cyclophosphamide. Methotrexate plus calcineurin inhibitor accompanied controls' myeloablative marrow transplants; sampling was 1 year later. Using immunoSEQ multiplex PCR, the repertoire was profiled, and TCRdb retains in-frame clones only, with some absent. The data contain 8,000 to 10,000 clones, roughly 90% of them singletons. The sequences come from PBMCs, collected roughly 460 days after allogeneic stem cell transplant with calcineurin inhibitor and methotrexate. Source of these receptors: a male patient aged 45-60 years who received an allogeneic stem cell transplant from an unrelated donor, was CMV-positive, and had chronic GVHD only. Certain T cells may be donor cells from the graft.

This chain joins TRBV27 and TRBJ2-3; weak D call: TRBD2 (6 bases). There are 14 residues in the CDR3. Trimming left V 3 bases short and J 6 bases short, with 13 bases between. The V gene's germline CDR1 is MNHEY and CDR2 SMNVEV (reference sequence). Written as DNA, the CDR3 is TGTGCCAGCAGTTTTCGCGGGAACTTCGATACGCAGTATTTT. Translation: CASSFRGNFDTQYF.

The CDR3 DNA reads TGTGCCAGCAGTTTTTTCTCCGAGCAGTACTTC. It translates to CASSFFSEQYF. The rearrangement links TRBV28 to TRBJ2-7; no reliable D call. V was clipped by 3 bases and J by 6 bases, with 6 bases between them. The CDR3 runs 11 residues. CDR1 MDHEN and CDR2 SYDVKM come from the germline V gene.

The chain couples TRBV11-2 to TRBJ2-7; 8 positions agree with TRBD1. The CDR3 runs to 16 residues. CDR1 and CDR2 from the germline V gene are SGHAT and FQNNGV. After removal of 3 bases from V and 3 bases from J, the junction contained 10 bases not matched to a gene. The CDR3 DNA is TGTGCCAGCAGCTTTGAGGGGTGGACAGGGAACTACGAGCAGTACTTC. Protein product: CASSFEGWTGNYEQYF.

The chain recombines TRBV4-1 with TRBJ2-1; D is perhaps TRBD1 (8 bases). Germline CDR1 is MGHRA and CDR2 is YSYEKL. V was cut by 4 bases and J by 7 bases, with 17 bases left in between. This CDR3 region has 15 residues. CDR3 sequence (DNA): TGCGCCAGCAGCCCCACAGGGGGGGCGGGGAATGAGCAGTTCTTC. It encodes CASSPTGGAGNEQFF.

This chain joins TRBV4-1 and TRBJ2-7; D is uncertain. This CDR3 spans 14 amino acids. CDR1 is MGHRA and CDR2 is YSYEKL in the germline V gene. With 1 base removed from V and 1 base from J, the gap between germline ends came to 8 bases. The CDR3 region has the DNA TGCGCCAGCAGCCAAGCTGAGGAGTCCTACGAGCAGTACTTC. It is translated as CASSQAEESYEQYF.

V is TRBV23-1 and J is TRBJ2-5, with 10 nucleotides matching TRBD2. TRBV23-1 counts as an open reading frame of uncertain function. The CDR3 contains 16 residues. V lost 3 bases and J lost 11; bases outside the gene matches: 15. CDR3 nucleotide sequence: TGCGCCAGCAGTCATCCGCAGGGCCCTGAGCGGGAGGGGCAGTACTTC. This codes for CASSHPQGPEREGQYF.

The chain couples TRBV11-2 to TRBJ1-2; TRBD1 aligns across 7 bases. The CDR3 is 13 amino acids. After removal of 4 bases from V and 4 bases from J, the junction contained 3 bases not matched to a gene. Germline V lookup: CDR1 SGHAT, CDR2 FQNNGV. The CDR3 region has the DNA TGTGCCAGCAGCTGGGACAGTTCCTATGGCTACACCTTC. Translation: CASSWDSSYGYTF.

A few counts support this clone. The J gene is TRBJ1-4, the V gene TRBV18; D is perhaps TRBD1 (5 bases). The V gene lost 3 bases and the J gene lost 5 bases, with 16 bases spanning the gap. Germline CDR1 reads KGHSH; CDR2 reads LQKENI. The CDR3 is 16 residues long. CDR3 in DNA: TGTGCCAGCTCACCTACGGACTCGGGGGGAAATGAAAAACTGTTTTTT. This gives the protein CASSPTDSGGNEKLFF. Based on the CDR3 plus reference TRBV18 and TRBJ1-4, the full variable domain is NAGVMQNPRHLVRRRGQEARLRCSPMKGHSHVYWYRQLPEEGLKFMVYLQKENIIDESGMPKERFSAEFPKEGPSILRIQQVVRGDSAAYFCASSPTDSGGNEKLFFGSGTQLSVL.